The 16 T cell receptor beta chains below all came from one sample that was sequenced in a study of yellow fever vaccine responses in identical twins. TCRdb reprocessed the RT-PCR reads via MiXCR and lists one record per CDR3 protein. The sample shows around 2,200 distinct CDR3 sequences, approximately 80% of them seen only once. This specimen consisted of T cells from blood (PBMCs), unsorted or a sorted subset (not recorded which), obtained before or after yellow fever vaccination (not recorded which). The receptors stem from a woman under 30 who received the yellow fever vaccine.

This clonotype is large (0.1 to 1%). Written as DNA, the CDR3 is TGTGCCAGCAGCCAAGATACGGGCAGAAACTATGGCTACACCTTC. Encoded protein: CASSQDTGRNYGYTF. This chain connects TRBV4-2 to TRBJ1-2, with D unresolved. Trimming removed 0 bases at V and 2 bases at J, with 10 bases between. Germline assignment: CDR1 LGHNA and CDR2 YNFKEQ. CDR3 length: 15 amino acids.

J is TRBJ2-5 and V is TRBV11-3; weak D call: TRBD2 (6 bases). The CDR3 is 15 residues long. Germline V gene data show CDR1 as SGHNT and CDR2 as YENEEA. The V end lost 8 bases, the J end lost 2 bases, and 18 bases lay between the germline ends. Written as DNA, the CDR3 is TGTGCCAGCGCCCTTCTCCTAGCGCCACAAGAGACCCAGTACTTC. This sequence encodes CASALLLAPQETQYF.

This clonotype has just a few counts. The CDR3 coding sequence is TGCGCCAGCAGTCAACGGGCCCTACGGACCCGTAGCAATCAGCCCCAGCATTTT. Translating gives CASSQRALRTRSNQPQHF. The rearrangement joins TRBV23-1 to TRBJ1-5; D is ambiguous. TRBV23-1 has ORF status, its function being uncertain. The CDR3 is 18 residues long. With 2 bases removed from V and 0 bases from J, the gap between germline ends came to 17 bases.

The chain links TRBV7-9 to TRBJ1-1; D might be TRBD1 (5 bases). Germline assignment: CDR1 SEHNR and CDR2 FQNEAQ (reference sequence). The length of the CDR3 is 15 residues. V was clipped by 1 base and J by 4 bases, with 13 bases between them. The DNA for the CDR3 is TGTGCCAGCAGCTTAGTGGGGGTTACGTTCACTGAAGCTTTCTTT. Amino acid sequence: CASSLVGVTFTEAFF.

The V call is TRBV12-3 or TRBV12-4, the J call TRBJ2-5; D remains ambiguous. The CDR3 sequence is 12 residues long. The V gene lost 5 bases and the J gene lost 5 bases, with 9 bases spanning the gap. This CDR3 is CASSVGPETQYF. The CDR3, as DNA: TGTGCCAGCAGTGTAGGCCCGGAGACCCAGTACTTC.

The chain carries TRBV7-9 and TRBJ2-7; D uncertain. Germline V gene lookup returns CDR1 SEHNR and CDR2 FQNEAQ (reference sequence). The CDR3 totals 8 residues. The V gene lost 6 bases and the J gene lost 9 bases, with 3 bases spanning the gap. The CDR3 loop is CASRGQYF. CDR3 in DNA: TGTGCCAGCAGAGGGCAGTACTTC.

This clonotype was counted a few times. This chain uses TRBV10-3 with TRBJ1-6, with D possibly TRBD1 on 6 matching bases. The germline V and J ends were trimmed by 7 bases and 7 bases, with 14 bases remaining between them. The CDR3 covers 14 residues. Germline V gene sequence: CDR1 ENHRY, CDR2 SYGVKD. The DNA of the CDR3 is TGTGCCATCACCAGGGACACCAAAAATTCACCCCTCCACTTT. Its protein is CAITRDTKNSPLHF.

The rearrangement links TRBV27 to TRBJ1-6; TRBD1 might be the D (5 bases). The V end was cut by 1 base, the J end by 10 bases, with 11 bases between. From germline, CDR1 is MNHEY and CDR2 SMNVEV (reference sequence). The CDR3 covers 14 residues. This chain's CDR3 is CASSLLGVGSPLHF. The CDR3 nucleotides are TGTGCCAGCAGTTTATTAGGGGTAGGATCACCCCTCCACTTT.

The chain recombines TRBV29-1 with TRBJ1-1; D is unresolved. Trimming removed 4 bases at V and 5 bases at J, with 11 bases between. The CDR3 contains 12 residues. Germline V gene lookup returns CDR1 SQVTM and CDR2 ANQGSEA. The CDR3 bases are TGCAGCGTTGTGGGGTTAGAGACTGAAGCTTTCTTT. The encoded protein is CSVVGLETEAFF.

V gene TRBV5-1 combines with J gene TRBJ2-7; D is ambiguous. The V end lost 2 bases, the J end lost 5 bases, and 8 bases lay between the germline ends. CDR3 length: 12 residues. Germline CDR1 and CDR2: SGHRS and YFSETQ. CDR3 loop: CASSFNRHEQYF. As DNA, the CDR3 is TGCGCCAGCAGCTTTAACCGGCACGAGCAGTACTTC.

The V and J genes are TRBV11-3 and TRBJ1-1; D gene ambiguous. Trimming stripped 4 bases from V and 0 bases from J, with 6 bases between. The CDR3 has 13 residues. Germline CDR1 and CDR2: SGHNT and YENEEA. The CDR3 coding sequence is TGTGCCAGCAGCTATGGCATGAACACTGAAGCTTTCTTT. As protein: CASSYGMNTEAFF.

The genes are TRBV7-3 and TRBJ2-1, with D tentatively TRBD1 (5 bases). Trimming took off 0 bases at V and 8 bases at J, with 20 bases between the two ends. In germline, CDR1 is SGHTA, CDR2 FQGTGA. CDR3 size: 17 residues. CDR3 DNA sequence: TGTGCCAGCAGCTTAACGTTGGGGCCACGCGGATGGGATGAGCAGTTCTTC. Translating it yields CASSLTLGPRGWDEQFF. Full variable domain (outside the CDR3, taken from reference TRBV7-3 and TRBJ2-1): GAGVSQTPSNKVTEKGKYVELRCDPISGHTALYWYRQSLGQGPEFLIYFQGTGAADDSGLPNDRFFAVRPEGSVSTLKIQRTERGDSAVYLCASSLTLGPRGWDEQFFGPGTRLTVL.

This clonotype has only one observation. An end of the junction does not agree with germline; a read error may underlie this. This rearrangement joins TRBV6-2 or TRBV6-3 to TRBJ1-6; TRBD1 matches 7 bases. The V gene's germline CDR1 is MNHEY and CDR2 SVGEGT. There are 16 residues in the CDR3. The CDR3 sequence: CASSYSTGRLNSPLHF. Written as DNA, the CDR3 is TGTGCCAGCAGCTACTCGACAGGGAGGTTGAATTCACCCCTCCACTTT.

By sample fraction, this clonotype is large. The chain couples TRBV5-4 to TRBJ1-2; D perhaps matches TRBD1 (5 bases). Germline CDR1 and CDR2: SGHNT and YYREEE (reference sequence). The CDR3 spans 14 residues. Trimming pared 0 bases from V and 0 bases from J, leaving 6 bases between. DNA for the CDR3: TGTGCCAGCAGCTTGGCGGACACTAACTATGGCTACACCTTC. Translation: CASSLADTNYGYTF. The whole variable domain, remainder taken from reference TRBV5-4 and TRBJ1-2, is ETGVTQSPTHLIKTRGQQVTLRCSSQSGHNTVSWYQQALGQGPQFIFQYYREEENGRGNFPPRFSGLQFPNYSSELNVNALELDDSALYLCASSLADTNYGYTFGSGTRLTVV.

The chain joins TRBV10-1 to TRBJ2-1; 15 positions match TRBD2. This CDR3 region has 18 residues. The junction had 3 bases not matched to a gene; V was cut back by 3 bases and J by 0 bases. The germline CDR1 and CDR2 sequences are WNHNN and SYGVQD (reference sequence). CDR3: CASSDGLAGGSSYNEQFF. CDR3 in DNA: TGCGCCAGCAGTGACGGACTAGCGGGGGGGTCCTCCTACAATGAGCAGTTCTTC.

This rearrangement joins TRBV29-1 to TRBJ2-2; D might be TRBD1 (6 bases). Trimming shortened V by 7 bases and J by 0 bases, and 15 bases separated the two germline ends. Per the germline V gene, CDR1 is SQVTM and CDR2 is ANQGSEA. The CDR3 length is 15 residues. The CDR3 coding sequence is TGCAGCGCCGGCCAGGGGAAAACGAACACCGGGGAGCTGTTTTTT. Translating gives CSAGQGKTNTGELFF.